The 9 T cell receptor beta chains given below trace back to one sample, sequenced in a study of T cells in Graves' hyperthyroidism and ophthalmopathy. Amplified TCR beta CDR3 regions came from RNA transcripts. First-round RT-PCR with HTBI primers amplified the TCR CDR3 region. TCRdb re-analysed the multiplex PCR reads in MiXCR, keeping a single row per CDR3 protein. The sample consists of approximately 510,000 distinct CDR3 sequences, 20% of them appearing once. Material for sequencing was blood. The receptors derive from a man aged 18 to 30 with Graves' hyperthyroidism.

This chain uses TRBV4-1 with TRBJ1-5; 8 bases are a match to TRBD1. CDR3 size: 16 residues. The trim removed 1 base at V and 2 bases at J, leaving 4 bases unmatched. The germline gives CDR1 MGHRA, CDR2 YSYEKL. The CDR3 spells CASSQGQGRGNQPQHF. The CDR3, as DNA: TGCGCCAGCAGCCAAGGACAGGGGCGAGGCAATCAGCCCCAGCATTTT.

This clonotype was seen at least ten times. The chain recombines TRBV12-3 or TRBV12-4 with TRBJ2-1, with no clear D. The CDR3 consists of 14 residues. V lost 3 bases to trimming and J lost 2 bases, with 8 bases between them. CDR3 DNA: TGTGCCAGCAGTTTTCAGGACGCCTACAATGAGCAGTTCTTC. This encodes CASSFQDAYNEQFF.

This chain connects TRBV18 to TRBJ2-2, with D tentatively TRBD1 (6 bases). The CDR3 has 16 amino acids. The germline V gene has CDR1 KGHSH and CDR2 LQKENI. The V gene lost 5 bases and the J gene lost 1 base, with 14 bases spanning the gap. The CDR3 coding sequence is TGTGCCAGCTCAACCACTAGGACAGTGAACACCGGGGAGCTGTTTTTT. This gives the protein CASSTTRTVNTGELFF.

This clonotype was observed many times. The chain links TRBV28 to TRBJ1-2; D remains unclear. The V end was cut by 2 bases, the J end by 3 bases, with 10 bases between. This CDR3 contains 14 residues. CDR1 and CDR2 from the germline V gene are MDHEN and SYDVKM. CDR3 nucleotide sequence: TGTGCCAGCAGTTTAGTCTCCAGCCACTATGGCTACACCTTC. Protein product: CASSLVSSHYGYTF.

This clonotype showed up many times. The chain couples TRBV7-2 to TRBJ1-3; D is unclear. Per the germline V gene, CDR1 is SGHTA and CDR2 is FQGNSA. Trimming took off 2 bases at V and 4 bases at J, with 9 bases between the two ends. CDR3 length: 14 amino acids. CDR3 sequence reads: CASSLRTPGNTIYF. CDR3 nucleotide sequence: TGTGCCAGCAGCTTAAGGACCCCAGGAAACACCATATATTTT.

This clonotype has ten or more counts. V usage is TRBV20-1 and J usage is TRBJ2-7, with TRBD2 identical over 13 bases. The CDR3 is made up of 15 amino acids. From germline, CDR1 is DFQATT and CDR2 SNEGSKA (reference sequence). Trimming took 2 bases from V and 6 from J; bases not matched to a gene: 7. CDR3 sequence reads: CSARKGLAGSPEQYF. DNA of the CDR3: TGCAGTGCTAGAAAGGGACTAGCGGGGTCCCCCGAGCAGTACTTC.

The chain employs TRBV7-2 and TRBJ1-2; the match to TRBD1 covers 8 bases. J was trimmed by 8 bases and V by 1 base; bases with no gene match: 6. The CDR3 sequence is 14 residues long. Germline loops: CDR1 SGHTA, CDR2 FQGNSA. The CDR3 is CASSLEFRGQGYTF. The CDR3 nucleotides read TGTGCCAGCAGCTTAGAGTTCAGGGGGCAAGGCTACACCTTC.

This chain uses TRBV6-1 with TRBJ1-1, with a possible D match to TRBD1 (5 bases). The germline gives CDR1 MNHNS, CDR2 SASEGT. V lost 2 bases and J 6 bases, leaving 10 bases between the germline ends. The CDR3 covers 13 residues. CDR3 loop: CASSELRGAEAFF. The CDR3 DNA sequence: TGTGCCAGCAGTGAATTACGGGGGGCTGAAGCTTTCTTT.

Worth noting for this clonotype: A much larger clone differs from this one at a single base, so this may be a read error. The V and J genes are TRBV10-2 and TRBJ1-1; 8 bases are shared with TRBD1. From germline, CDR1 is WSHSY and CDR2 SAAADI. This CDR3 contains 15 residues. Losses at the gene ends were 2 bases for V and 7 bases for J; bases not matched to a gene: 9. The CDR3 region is CASSEGQGAGNEAFF. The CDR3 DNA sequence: TGCGCCAGCAGTGAGGGGCAGGGGGCGGGGAATGAAGCTTTCTTT.